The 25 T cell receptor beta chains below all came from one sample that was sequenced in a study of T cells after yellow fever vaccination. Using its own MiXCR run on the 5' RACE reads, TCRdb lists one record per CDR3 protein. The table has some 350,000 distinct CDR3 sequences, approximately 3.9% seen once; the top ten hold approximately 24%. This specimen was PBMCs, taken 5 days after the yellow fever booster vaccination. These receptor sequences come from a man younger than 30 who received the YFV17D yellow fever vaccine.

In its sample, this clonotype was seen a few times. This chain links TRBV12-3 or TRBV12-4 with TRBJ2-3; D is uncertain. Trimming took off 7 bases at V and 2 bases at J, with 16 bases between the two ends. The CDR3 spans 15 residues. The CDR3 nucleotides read TGTGCCAGCACCTCCGTGGCCCTCGTCACAGATACGCAGTATTTT. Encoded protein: CASTSVALVTDTQYF.

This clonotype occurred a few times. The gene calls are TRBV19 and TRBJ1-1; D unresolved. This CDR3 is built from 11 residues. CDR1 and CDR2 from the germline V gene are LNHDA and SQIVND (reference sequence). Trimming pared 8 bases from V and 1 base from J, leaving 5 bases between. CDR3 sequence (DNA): TGTGCCAGTTTTAGGAACACTGAAGCTTTCTTT. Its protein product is CASFRNTEAFF.

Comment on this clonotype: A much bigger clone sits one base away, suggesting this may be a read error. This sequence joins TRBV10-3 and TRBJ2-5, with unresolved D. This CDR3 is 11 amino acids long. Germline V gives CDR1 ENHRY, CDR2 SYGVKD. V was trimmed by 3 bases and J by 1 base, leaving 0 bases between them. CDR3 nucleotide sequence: TGTGCCATCAGTGACCAAGAGACCCAGTACTTC. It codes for CAISDQETQYF.

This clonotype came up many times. CDR3 residues: CASTSTFWTGAEKLFF. The CDR3 DNA reads as TGTGCCAGCACTTCTACCTTCTGGACAGGGGCTGAAAAACTGTTTTTT. The rearrangement links TRBV12-3 or TRBV12-4 to TRBJ1-4, with 9 nucleotides matching TRBD1. After removal of 7 bases from V and 7 bases from J, the junction contained 13 bases not matched to a gene. CDR3 length equals 16 residues.

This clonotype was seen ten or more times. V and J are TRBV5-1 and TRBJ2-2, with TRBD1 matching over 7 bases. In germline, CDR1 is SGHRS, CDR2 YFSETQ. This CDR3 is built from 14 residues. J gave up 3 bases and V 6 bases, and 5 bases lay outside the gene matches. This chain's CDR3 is CASNDRADTGELFF. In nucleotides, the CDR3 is TGCGCCAGCAACGACAGGGCGGACACCGGGGAGCTGTTTTTT.

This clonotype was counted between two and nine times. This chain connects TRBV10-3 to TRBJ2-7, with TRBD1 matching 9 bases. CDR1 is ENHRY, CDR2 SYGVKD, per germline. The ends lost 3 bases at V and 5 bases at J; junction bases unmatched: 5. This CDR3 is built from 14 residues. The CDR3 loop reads CAISEMDRGHEQYV. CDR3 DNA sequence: TGTGCCATCAGTGAAATGGACAGGGGCCACGAGCAGTACGTC.

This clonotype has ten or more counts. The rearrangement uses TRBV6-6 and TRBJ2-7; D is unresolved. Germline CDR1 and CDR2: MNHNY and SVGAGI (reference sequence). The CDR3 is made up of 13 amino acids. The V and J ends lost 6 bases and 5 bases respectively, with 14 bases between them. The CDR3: CASSPQRKDEQYF. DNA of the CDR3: TGTGCCAGCAGCCCACAGAGAAAGGACGAGCAGTACTTC.

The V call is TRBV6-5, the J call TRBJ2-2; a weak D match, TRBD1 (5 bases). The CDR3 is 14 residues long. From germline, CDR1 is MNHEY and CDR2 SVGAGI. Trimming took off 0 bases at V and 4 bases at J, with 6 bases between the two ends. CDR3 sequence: CASSYSGVTGELFF. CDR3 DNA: TGTGCCAGCAGTTACTCAGGGGTCACCGGGGAGCTGTTTTTT.

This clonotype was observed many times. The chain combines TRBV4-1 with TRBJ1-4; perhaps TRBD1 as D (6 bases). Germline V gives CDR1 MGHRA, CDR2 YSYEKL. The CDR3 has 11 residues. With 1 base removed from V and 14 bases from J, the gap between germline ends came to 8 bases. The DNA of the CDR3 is TGCGCCAGCAGCCAAGGAGGGGGTCTGTTTTTT. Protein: CASSQGGGLFF.

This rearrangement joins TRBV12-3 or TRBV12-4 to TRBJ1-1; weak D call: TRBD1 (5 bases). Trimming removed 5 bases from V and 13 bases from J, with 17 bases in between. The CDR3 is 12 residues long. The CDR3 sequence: CASSRTGTADFF. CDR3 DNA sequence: TGTGCCAGCAGTAGAACCGGGACCGCGGATTTCTTT.

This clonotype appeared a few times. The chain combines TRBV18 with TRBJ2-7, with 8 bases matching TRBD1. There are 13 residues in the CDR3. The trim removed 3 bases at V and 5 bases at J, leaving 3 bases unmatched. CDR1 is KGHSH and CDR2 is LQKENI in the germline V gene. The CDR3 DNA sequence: TGTGCCAGCTCACCGGACAGGGCCGACGAGCAGTACTTC. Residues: CASSPDRADEQYF.

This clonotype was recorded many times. The CDR3 loop is CSARAIAGELFF. The CDR3 region has the DNA TGCAGTGCTAGAGCCATCGCCGGGGAGCTGTTTTTT. The chain joins TRBV20-1 to TRBJ2-2; no definite D call. In germline, CDR1 is DFQATT, CDR2 SNEGSKA (reference sequence). The CDR3 length is 12 residues. V was clipped by 1 base and J by 6 bases, with 6 bases between them.

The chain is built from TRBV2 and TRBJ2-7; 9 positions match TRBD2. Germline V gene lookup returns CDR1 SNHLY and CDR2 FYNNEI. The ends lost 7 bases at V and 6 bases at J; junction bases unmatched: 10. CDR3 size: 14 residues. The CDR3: CASIGLAGSLEQYF. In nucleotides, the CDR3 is TGTGCCAGCATCGGGCTAGCGGGGTCCCTCGAGCAGTACTTC.

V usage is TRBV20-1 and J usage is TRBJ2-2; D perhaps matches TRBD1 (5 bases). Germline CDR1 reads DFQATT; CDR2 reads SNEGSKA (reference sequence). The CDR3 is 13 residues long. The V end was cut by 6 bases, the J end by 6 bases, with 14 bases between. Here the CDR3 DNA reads TGCAGTGCCGCACTTACAGGCGCCGGGGAGCTGTTTTTT. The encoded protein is CSAALTGAGELFF.

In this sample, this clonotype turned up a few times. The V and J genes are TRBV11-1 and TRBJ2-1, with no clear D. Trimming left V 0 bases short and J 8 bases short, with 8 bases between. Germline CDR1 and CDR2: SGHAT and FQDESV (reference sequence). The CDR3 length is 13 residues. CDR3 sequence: CASSLATAYEQFF. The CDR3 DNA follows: TGTGCCAGCAGCTTAGCCACAGCATATGAGCAGTTCTTC. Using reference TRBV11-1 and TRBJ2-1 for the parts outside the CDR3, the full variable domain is EAEVAQSPRYKITEKSQAVAFWCDPISGHATLYWYRQILGQGPELLVQFQDESVVDDSQLPKDRFSAERLKGVDSTLKIQPAELGDSAMYLCASSLATAYEQFFGPGTRLTVL.

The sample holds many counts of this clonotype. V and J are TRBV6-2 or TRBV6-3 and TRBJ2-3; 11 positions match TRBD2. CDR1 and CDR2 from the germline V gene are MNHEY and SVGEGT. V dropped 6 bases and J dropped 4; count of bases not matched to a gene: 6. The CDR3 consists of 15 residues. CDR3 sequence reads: CASSPGTSGSDTQYF. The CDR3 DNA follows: TGTGCCAGCAGCCCCGGGACTAGCGGATCAGATACGCAGTATTTT.

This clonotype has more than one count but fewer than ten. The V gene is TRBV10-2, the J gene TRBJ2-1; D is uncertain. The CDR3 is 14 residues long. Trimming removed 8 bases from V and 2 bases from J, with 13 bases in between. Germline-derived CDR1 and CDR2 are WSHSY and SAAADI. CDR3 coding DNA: TGCGCCAGCGGACGCCTAGAAACCTACAATGAGCAGTTCTTC. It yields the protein CASGRLETYNEQFF.

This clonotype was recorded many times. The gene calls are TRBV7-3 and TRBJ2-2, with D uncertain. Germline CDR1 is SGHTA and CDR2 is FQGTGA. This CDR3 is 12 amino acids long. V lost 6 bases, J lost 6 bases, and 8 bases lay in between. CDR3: CASRTGPGELFF. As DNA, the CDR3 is TGTGCCAGCAGGACTGGCCCCGGGGAGCTGTTTTTT.

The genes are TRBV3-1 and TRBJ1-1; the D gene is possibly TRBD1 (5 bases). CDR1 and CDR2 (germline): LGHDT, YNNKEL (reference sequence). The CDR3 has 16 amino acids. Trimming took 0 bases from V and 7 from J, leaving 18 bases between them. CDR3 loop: CASSQDLGAVWGEAFF. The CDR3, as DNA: TGTGCCAGCAGCCAAGATCTCGGGGCAGTTTGGGGTGAAGCTTTCTTT.

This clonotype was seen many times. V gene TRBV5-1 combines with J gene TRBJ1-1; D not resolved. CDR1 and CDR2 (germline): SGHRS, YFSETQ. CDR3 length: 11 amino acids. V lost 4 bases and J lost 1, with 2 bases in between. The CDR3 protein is CASSGNTEAFF. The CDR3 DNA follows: TGCGCCAGCAGCGGGAACACTGAAGCTTTCTTT.

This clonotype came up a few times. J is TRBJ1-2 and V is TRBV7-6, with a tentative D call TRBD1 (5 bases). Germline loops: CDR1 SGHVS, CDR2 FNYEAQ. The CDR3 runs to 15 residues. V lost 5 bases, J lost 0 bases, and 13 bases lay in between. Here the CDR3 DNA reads TGTGCCAGCAGCCCAGACAGCCTAACTAACTATGGCTACACCTTC. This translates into CASSPDSLTNYGYTF.

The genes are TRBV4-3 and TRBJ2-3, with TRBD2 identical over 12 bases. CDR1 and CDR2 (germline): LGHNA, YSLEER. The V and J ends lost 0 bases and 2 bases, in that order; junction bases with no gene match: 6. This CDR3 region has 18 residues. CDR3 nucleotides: TGCGCCAGCAGCCAAGAACCCTGGACTAGCGGGGCCACAGATACGCAGTATTTT. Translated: CASSQEPWTSGATDTQYF.

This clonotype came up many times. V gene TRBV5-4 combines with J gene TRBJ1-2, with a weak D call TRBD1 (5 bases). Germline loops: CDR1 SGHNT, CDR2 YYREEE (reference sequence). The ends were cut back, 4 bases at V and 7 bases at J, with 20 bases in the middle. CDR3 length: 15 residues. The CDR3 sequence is CASSESLGTTGGYTF. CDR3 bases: TGTGCCAGCAGCGAGAGCCTAGGGACGACGGGTGGCTACACCTTC.

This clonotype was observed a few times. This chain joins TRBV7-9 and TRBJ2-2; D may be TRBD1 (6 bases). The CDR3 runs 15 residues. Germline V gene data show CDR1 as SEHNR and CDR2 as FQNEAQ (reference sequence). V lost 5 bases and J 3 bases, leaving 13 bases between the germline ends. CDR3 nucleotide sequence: TGTGCCAGCAGCCCCCGACAGGAAGACACCGGGGAGCTGTTTTTT. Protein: CASSPRQEDTGELFF.

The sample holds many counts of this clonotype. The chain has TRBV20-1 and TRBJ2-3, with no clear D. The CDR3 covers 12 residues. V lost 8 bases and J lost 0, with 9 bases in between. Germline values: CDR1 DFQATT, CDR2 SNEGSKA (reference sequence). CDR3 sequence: CSSYKSTDTQYF. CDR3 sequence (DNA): TGCAGTTCTTACAAGAGCACAGATACGCAGTATTTT.